The 32 T cell receptor beta chains below were found in one sample sequenced in a study of OX40 agonist ivuxolimab in advanced cancers. The protocol was immunoSEQ multiplex PCR, while the TCRdb copy is restricted to in-frame clones and leaves out a portion. The table includes 55,000 to 75,000 clones, 80% to 95% detected once. Sample: CD4+ or CD8+ T cells sorted from blood, taken in a trial of the OX40 agonist ivuxolimab. The source of these receptors is an adult with an advanced solid tumor such as melanoma, head and neck, liver or kidney cancer.

The rearrangement uses TRBV7-8 and TRBJ2-7, with D maybe TRBD2 (6 bases). V was cut by 5 bases and J by 3 bases, with 14 bases left in between. Germline values: CDR1 SGHVS, CDR2 FQNEAQ. CDR3 size: 14 residues. The CDR3 reads CASSLFSGDYEQYF. In DNA form, the CDR3 reads TGTGCCAGCAGCCTTTTTAGCGGAGACTACGAGCAGTACTTC.

The genes are TRBV5-6 and TRBJ1-1; 10 nucleotides line up with TRBD1. With V trimmed by 0 bases and J by 0 bases, 5 bases remained unmatched. Germline V gene lookup returns CDR1 SGHDT and CDR2 YYEEEE. There are 17 residues in the CDR3. The CDR3 DNA reads as TGTGCCAGCAGCTTGGGGGGGACAGGGGAAATGAACACTGAAGCTTTCTTT. It specifies CASSLGGTGEMNTEAFF.

This clone was seen a single time. This chain links TRBV10-2 with TRBJ2-1; unclear D gene. Trimming took 3 bases from V and 10 from J, leaving 16 bases between them. This CDR3 comprises 14 residues. The germline V gene has CDR1 WSHSY and CDR2 SAAADI. This CDR3 reads CASSEDWSQSEQFF. The CDR3 DNA reads TGCGCCAGCAGTGAAGACTGGTCACAGTCGGAGCAGTTCTTC.

V usage is TRBV19 and J usage is TRBJ2-1; possibly TRBD2 for D (5 bases). Trimming took 4 bases from V and 0 from J, leaving 13 bases between them. CDR1 LNHDA and CDR2 SQIVND come from the germline V gene (reference sequence). CDR3 size: 16 residues. CDR3 coding DNA: TGTGCCAGTAGTAACGACTATGTTGGCTCCTACAATGAGCAGTTCTTC. It encodes CASSNDYVGSYNEQFF.

This chain links TRBV7-2 with TRBJ2-1, with 10 bases identical to TRBD2. V shed 5 bases and J 5 bases; nucleotides not matched to a gene: 6. The CDR3 covers 15 residues. Germline CDR1 is SGHTA and CDR2 is FQGNSA. CDR3 in DNA: TGTGCCAGCAGCCCGACTAGCGGGTGGGACAATGAGCAGTTCTTC. It translates to CASSPTSGWDNEQFF.

The rearrangement links TRBV6-5 to TRBJ2-1; D is uncertain. V was clipped by 1 base and J by 5 bases, with 9 bases between them. CDR1 is MNHEY and CDR2 is SVGAGI in the germline V gene. The CDR3 sequence is 14 residues long. The CDR3 reads CASSYYSRDNEQFF. CDR3 DNA sequence: TGTGCCAGCAGTTACTATAGCCGTGACAATGAGCAGTTCTTC.

The genes are TRBV10-3 and TRBJ2-7; 7 bases map to TRBD2. After removal of 6 bases from V and 2 bases from J, the junction contained 10 bases not matched to a gene. The CDR3 runs 15 residues. CDR1 and CDR2 (germline): ENHRY, SYGVKD. CDR3: CAISDPPGGTYEQYF. CDR3 DNA sequence: TGTGCCATCAGCGACCCGCCGGGGGGAACCTACGAGCAGTACTTC.

This chain uses TRBV28 with TRBJ2-3; D gene unclear. CDR1 and CDR2 (germline): MDHEN, SYDVKM. Trimming shortened V by 2 bases and J by 2 bases, and 11 bases separated the two germline ends. The CDR3 is 15 residues long. Here the CDR3 reads CASSLVEAVTDTQYF. CDR3 bases: TGTGCCAGCAGTTTAGTAGAGGCCGTCACAGATACGCAGTATTTT.

This chain connects TRBV25-1 to TRBJ2-7, with 8 nucleotides matching TRBD2. The V and J ends lost 4 bases and 3 bases, in that order; junction bases with no gene match: 5. This CDR3 contains 14 residues. The germline gives CDR1 MGHDK, CDR2 SYGVNS. The CDR3, as DNA: TGTGCCAGCAGTGTGAGCGGGAGTATCTACGAGCAGTACTTC. It codes for CASSVSGSIYEQYF.

V gene TRBV7-9 combines with J gene TRBJ2-3; TRBD2 matches 12 bases. J was trimmed by 4 bases and V by 3 bases; bases with no gene match: 2. The CDR3 is made up of 15 amino acids. Per germline, CDR1 SEHNR and CDR2 FQNEAQ (reference sequence). The CDR3 loop reads CASSLTSGSSDTQYF. The CDR3 DNA follows: TGTGCCAGCAGCTTGACTAGCGGGAGTTCAGATACGCAGTATTTT.

The CDR3 sequence: CASTQRGTDTQYF. The DNA of the CDR3 is TGTGCCAGCACCCAGCGGGGCACAGATACGCAGTATTTT. The chain is built from TRBV7-9 and TRBJ2-3, with D maybe TRBD2 (6 bases). CDR1 is SEHNR and CDR2 is FQNEAQ in the germline V gene (reference sequence). The V end lost 7 bases, the J end lost 1 base, and 9 bases lay between the germline ends. This CDR3 comprises 13 residues.

As regards this clone: Compared with germline, one end of the junction differs, possibly owing to a read error. The chain recombines TRBV2 with TRBJ2-4; a weak D match, TRBD1 (7 bases). Germline V lookup: CDR1 SNHLY, CDR2 FYNNEI. The CDR3 extends over 13 amino acids. CDR3 residues: CASSGRMEGQKNF. The CDR3 DNA reads TGTGCCAGCAGTGGCCGAATGGAGGGACAGAAGAACTTC. Full variable domain (outside the CDR3, taken from reference TRBV2 and TRBJ2-4): EPEVTQTPSHQVTQMGQEVILRCVPISNHLYFYWYRQILGQKVEFLVSFYNNEISEKSEIFDDQFSVERPDGSNFTLKIRSTKLEDSAMYFCASSGRMEGQKNFGAGTRLSVL.

This clone has just one count. The V gene is TRBV27, the J gene TRBJ2-2, with TRBD2 as a possible D gene (6 bases). The ends were cut back, 5 bases at V and 6 bases at J, with 19 bases in the middle. Per germline, CDR1 MNHEY and CDR2 SMNVEV (reference sequence). The CDR3 length is 16 residues. CDR3 sequence reads: CASSPPGRAVPGELFF. The CDR3 bases are TGTGCCAGCAGTCCCCCCGGGAGAGCGGTGCCCGGGGAGCTGTTTTTT.

J is TRBJ2-7 and V is TRBV9; TRBD2 is a possible D gene (6 bases). The CDR3 has 13 amino acids. V lost 7 bases to trimming and J lost 3 bases, with 14 bases between them. Germline assignment: CDR1 SGDLS and CDR2 YYNGEE. The CDR3 coding sequence is TGTGCCAGCGGACCGGGGGAGTTCTACGAGCAGTACTTC. This translates into CASGPGEFYEQYF.

The genes are TRBV4-2 and TRBJ2-1; TRBD2 matches at 8 bases. CDR3 size: 15 residues. Germline V gene sequence: CDR1 LGHNA, CDR2 YNFKEQ. The V and J ends lost 1 base and 7 bases, in that order; junction bases with no gene match: 6. CDR3 bases: TGTGCCAGCAGCCAAGCGGAAGCGGGAGTGAATGAGCAGTTCTTC. Residues: CASSQAEAGVNEQFF.

V is TRBV11-2 and J is TRBJ2-7, with 11 bases fitting TRBD2. The germline CDR1 and CDR2 sequences are SGHAT and FQNNGV. The CDR3 runs 18 residues. J gave up 2 bases and V 5 bases, and 14 bases lay outside the gene matches. CDR3 loop: CASSIQGGLAGGPYEQYF. The CDR3 DNA is TGTGCCAGCAGCATACAGGGGGGGCTAGCGGGAGGCCCCTACGAGCAGTACTTC. The full variable domain, in which reference TRBV11-2 and TRBJ2-7 provide the parts outside the CDR3, is EAGVAQSPRYKIIEKRQSVAFWCNPISGHATLYWYQQILGQGPKLLIQFQNNGVVDDSQLPKDRFSAERLKGVDSTLKIQPAKLEDSAVYLCASSIQGGLAGGPYEQYFGPGTRLTVT.

The chain employs TRBV5-6 and TRBJ2-1; D might be TRBD2 (5 bases). From germline, CDR1 is SGHDT and CDR2 YYEEEE. This CDR3 contains 18 residues. The germline V and J ends were trimmed by 4 bases and 7 bases, with 27 bases remaining between them. The CDR3 coding sequence is TGTGCCAGCAGCGGAACCTCGGTCGCGGGCAGGTTTTTAAATGAGCAGTTCTTC. It encodes CASSGTSVAGRFLNEQFF.

The V and J genes are TRBV19 and TRBJ2-5, with no clear D. The J call may be wrong; the DNA end is better matched by TRBJ2-7. CDR1 and CDR2 from the germline V gene are LNHDA and SQIVND (reference sequence). The CDR3 runs 14 residues. The CDR3 DNA follows: TGTGCCAGTAGTACAGGTTGGGGTTCCTACGAGCAGTACTTC. Protein sequence: CASSTGWGSYEQYF.

The J gene is TRBJ1-1, the V gene TRBV9, with unresolved D. Germline CDR1 SGDLS, CDR2 YYNGEE. Trimming left V 0 bases short and J 1 base short, with 13 bases between. The CDR3 has 16 amino acids. CDR3 coding DNA: TGTGCCAGCAGCGTAGGAGATGTCTGGGGGAACACTGAAGCTTTCTTT. Protein: CASSVGDVWGNTEAFF.

In its sample, this clone was seen once. This chain's CDR3 is CASSLGIGSYEQYF. In nucleotides, the CDR3 is TGTGCCAGCAGCTTAGGAATAGGGTCCTACGAGCAGTACTTC. The chain has TRBV7-8 and TRBJ2-7; D not certain. Germline V gives CDR1 SGHVS, CDR2 FQNEAQ. CDR3 size: 14 residues. V lost 1 base, J lost 1 base, and 8 bases lay in between.

The chain has TRBV14 and TRBJ1-1; D is unclear. V was shortened by 8 bases and J by 1 base, with 11 bases between the two germline ends. Looked up from germline, CDR1 is SGHDN and CDR2 is FVKESK. The CDR3 length is 13 residues. This chain's CDR3 is CASSDGRNTEAFF. The CDR3 nucleotides read TGTGCCAGCTCGGATGGTCGGAACACTGAAGCTTTCTTT.

V gene TRBV27 combines with J gene TRBJ1-1; D ambiguous. V lost 5 bases, J lost 1 base, and 8 bases lay in between. The CDR3 spans 13 residues. In germline, CDR1 is MNHEY, CDR2 SMNVEV (reference sequence). CDR3 protein: CASSTIGNTEAFF. The CDR3 bases are TGTGCCAGCAGTACGATTGGGAACACTGAAGCTTTCTTT.

CDR3: CASSVGTGEDGNQPQHF. DNA for the CDR3: TGTGCCAGCAGCGTTGGGACAGGGGAGGATGGCAATCAGCCCCAGCATTTT. This chain links TRBV9 with TRBJ1-5; 10 positions agree with TRBD1. V gave up 2 bases and J gave up 2 bases; unmatched junction bases: 7. Germline lookup yields CDR1 SGDLS and CDR2 YYNGEE. The CDR3 length is 17 residues.

The chain couples TRBV7-8 to TRBJ2-3, with unresolved D. The germline V and J ends were trimmed by 1 base and 4 bases, with 3 bases remaining between them. The germline V gene has CDR1 SGHVS and CDR2 FQNEAQ. CDR3 length equals 12 residues. Written as DNA, the CDR3 is TGTGCCAGCAGCTTAGGGGCAGATACGCAGTATTTT. This translates into CASSLGADTQYF.

The genes are TRBV19 and TRBJ2-3; D is ambiguous. V gave up 5 bases and J gave up 3 bases, with 12 bases separating them. Germline lookup yields CDR1 LNHDA and CDR2 SQIVND (reference sequence). The CDR3 spans 14 residues. The CDR3 region has the DNA TGTGCCAGTAGTCTCCTTCTCTCGACAGATACGCAGTATTTT. Its translation is CASSLLLSTDTQYF. Full variable domain (remainder filled in from reference TRBV19 and TRBJ2-3): DGGITQSPKYLFRKEGQNVTLSCEQNLNHDAMYWYRQDPGQGLRLIYYSQIVNDFQKGDIAEGYSVSREKKESFPLTVTSAQKNPTAFYLCASSLLLSTDTQYFGPGTRLTVL.

This clone was seen once. This chain links TRBV27 with TRBJ2-7; D is unresolved. Germline loops: CDR1 MNHEY, CDR2 SMNVEV (reference sequence). The CDR3 sequence is 14 residues long. V lost 5 bases to trimming and J lost 7 bases, with 18 bases between them. This CDR3 is CASSVGNSADEQYF. In nucleotides, the CDR3 is TGTGCCAGCAGTGTTGGAAATTCGGCTGATGAGCAGTACTTC.

The genes are TRBV7-9 and TRBJ2-1, with D hard to call. Germline-derived CDR1 and CDR2 are SEHNR and FQNEAQ (reference sequence). This CDR3 is 13 amino acids long. V gave up 9 bases and J gave up 10 bases, with 19 bases separating them. CDR3 amino acids: CASTGLIGWEQFF. CDR3 DNA: TGTGCCAGTACCGGGTTAATCGGTTGGGAGCAGTTCTTC.

V gene TRBV28 combines with J gene TRBJ2-7, with 8 bases matching TRBD1. Germline V gives CDR1 MDHEN, CDR2 SYDVKM. J was trimmed by 3 bases and V by 6 bases; bases with no gene match: 7. This CDR3 spans 14 amino acids. The CDR3 protein is CASSETGALYEQYF. CDR3 coding DNA: TGTGCCAGCAGCGAGACAGGGGCACTCTACGAGCAGTACTTC.

The chain combines TRBV28 with TRBJ2-3; 11 nucleotides match TRBD2. V shed 4 bases and J 3 bases; nucleotides not matched to a gene: 12. CDR1 is MDHEN, CDR2 SYDVKM, per germline. The CDR3 length is 18 residues. CDR3 loop: CASSSGLAGWGFTDTQYF. CDR3 bases: TGTGCCAGCAGTTCAGGACTAGCGGGCTGGGGCTTTACAGATACGCAGTATTTT.

The chain combines TRBV28 with TRBJ1-2; D remains unclear. From germline, CDR1 is MDHEN and CDR2 SYDVKM. V gave up 5 bases and J gave up 7 bases, with 20 bases separating them. This CDR3 is 15 amino acids long. The CDR3 loop is CASSDPLGRQIGYTF. The CDR3 DNA follows: TGTGCCAGCAGTGACCCTTTGGGCCGTCAGATTGGCTACACCTTC.

The rearrangement links TRBV6-5 to TRBJ2-5; no definite D call. V was pared by 5 bases and J by 2 bases, with 9 bases between. Germline values: CDR1 MNHEY, CDR2 SVGAGI. This CDR3 spans 13 amino acids. The CDR3 here is CASSPGLQETQYF. The DNA for the CDR3 is TGTGCCAGCAGTCCGGGCTTGCAAGAGACCCAGTACTTC.

This chain links TRBV13 with TRBJ2-6; D remains unclear. In germline, CDR1 is PRHDT, CDR2 FYEKMQ (reference sequence). Between the trimmed V and J ends, which lost 3 bases and 0 bases, there was a span of 3 bases. This CDR3 has 14 residues. CDR3 sequence: CASSLRSGANVLTF. Written as DNA, the CDR3 is TGTGCCAGCAGCTTGCGCTCTGGGGCCAACGTCCTGACTTTC.